This T cell receptor (beta chain) stems from a study of T cell responses to AZD1222 COVID-19 vaccine. Findings and limits, study-wide: Baseline antibody screening turned up just a handful of seropositive AZD1222 recipients. Regions 160-218 and 743-854 dominated among vaccine-associated CD4 TCRs spanning spike. Close to half of all spike-specific TCRs reportedly target regions of the variants that are unmutated. Clonal diversity may have been underestimated in mostly white British donors.

This clone was counted once. Its matching antigen is unknown. Sequencing used immunoSEQ multiplex PCR; TCRdb keeps in-frame clones, though not all of them. The profile shows 150,000 or so clones, 85% to 95% of them singletons. V shed 6 bases and J shed 3 bases, with 2 bases lying between them. CDR1 is MDHEN, CDR2 SYDVKM, per germline. The CDR3 runs 11 residues. The chain joins TRBV28 to TRBJ1-4; D is unresolved. The source of this sequence is an adult in good health. The source material was peripheral blood, sampled on day 0 of AZD1222 vaccination. The CDR3: CASRANEKLFF. DNA of the CDR3: TGTGCCAGCAGGGCTAATGAAAAACTGTTTTTT. The full variable domain, rest sourced from reference TRBV28 and TRBJ1-4, is DVKVTQSSRYLVKRTGEKVFLECVQDMDHENMFWYRQDPGLGLRLIYFSYDVKMKEKGDIPEGYSVSREKKERFSLILESASTNQTSMYLCASRANEKLFFGSGTQLSVL.